These 12 T cell receptor beta chains were sequenced from one sample in a study of vaccination effects on CD4 cells after COVID-19. Sequencing used immunoSEQ multiplex PCR; TCRdb keeps in-frame clones, though not all of them. The table has approximately 70,000 clones, around three quarters seen once. Within the ViraFEST assay, antigen-specific CD4+ T cells underwent expansion with viral peptide pools prior to sequencing. Upon completion of 10 days in culture, CD4+ T cells were isolated. Vaccine administered to participants consisted of two doses of either BNT162b2 or mRNA-1273. These receptors are not linked to any known antigen. The source material was CD4+ T cells from PBMCs cultured with HCoV-OC43 spike peptides, sampled after COVID-19 vaccination. The subset here: HCoV-OC43 spike overlapping peptide pool stimulation. The receptors shown here come from a human donor who received a COVID-19 vaccine.

With regard to this clone: At one end the junction does not follow the germline gene, possibly because of a read error. V and J are TRBV3-1 (or the pseudogene TRBV3-2) and TRBJ1-1; D might be TRBD1 (6 bases). The CDR3 contains 14 residues. Germline CDR1 and CDR2: LGHDT and YNNKEL (reference sequence). Here the CDR3 DNA reads TGTGCCAGCAGTCAAGGGGGAATTCGCACTGAAGCTTTCTTT. Translated, it gives CASSQGGIRTEAFF.

This clone has a single count. V and J are TRBV24-1 and TRBJ2-6; D gene ambiguous. The germline V gene has CDR1 KGHDR and CDR2 SFDVKD. With 4 bases removed from V and 0 bases from J, the gap between germline ends came to 6 bases. This CDR3 has 15 amino acids. Here the CDR3 reads CATSDSVSGANVLTF. Here the CDR3 DNA reads TGTGCCACCAGTGACAGTGTCTCTGGGGCCAACGTCCTGACTTTC.

The rearrangement uses TRBV5-4 and TRBJ2-7, with D perhaps TRBD1 or TRBD2 (5 bases each). Germline CDR1 is SGHNT and CDR2 is YYREEE (reference sequence). The CDR3 is 15 residues long. Between the trimmed V and J ends, which lost 5 bases and 6 bases, there was a span of 21 bases. CDR3 region: CASSSDSRDPLEQYV. CDR3 nucleotide sequence: TGTGCCAGCAGTTCGGACTCCAGGGACCCCCTCGAGCAGTACGTC.

The chain has TRBV5-1 and TRBJ1-3, with TRBD1 identical over 9 bases. This CDR3 has 18 amino acids. Trimming removed 0 bases from V and 0 bases from J; junction bases left unmatched: 7. The germline gives CDR1 SGHRS, CDR2 YFSETQ. The CDR3 loop is CASSLVGTGSGSGNTIYF. The CDR3 region has the DNA TGCGCCAGCAGCTTGGTCGGGACAGGGTCCGGCTCTGGAAACACCATATATTTT. Based on the CDR3 plus reference TRBV5-1 and TRBJ1-3, the full variable domain is KAGVTQTPRYLIKTRGQQVTLSCSPISGHRSVSWYQQTPGQGLQFLFEYFSETQRNKGNFPGRFSGRQFSNSRSEMNVSTLELGDSALYLCASSLVGTGSGSGNTIYFGEGSWLTVV.

The chain carries TRBV19 and TRBJ1-2, with a tentative D call TRBD1 (5 bases). The CDR3 totals 15 residues. Trimming cost V 5 bases and J 0 bases, with 13 bases left between them. CDR1 and CDR2 from the germline V gene are LNHDA and SQIVND (reference sequence). CDR3 region: CASSARDAANYGYTF. The DNA of the CDR3 is TGTGCCAGTAGTGCCCGGGACGCAGCTAACTATGGCTACACCTTC.

The table lists this clone with a count of one. The chain joins TRBV24-1 to TRBJ2-4, with D possibly matching TRBD2 (7 bases). The germline gives CDR1 KGHDR, CDR2 SFDVKD. This CDR3 comprises 15 residues. The V end lost 3 bases, the J end lost 0 bases, and 8 bases lay between the germline ends. CDR3 DNA sequence: TGTGCCACCAGTGATGGGGGGGCAGCCAAAAACATTCAGTACTTC. Amino acid sequence: CATSDGGAAKNIQYF.

The chain carries TRBV7-2 and TRBJ1-1, with unresolved D. CDR1 SGHTA and CDR2 FQGNSA come from the germline V gene. Trimming took off 9 bases at V and 3 bases at J, with 8 bases between the two ends. This CDR3 comprises 11 residues. CDR3 region: CASRLDTEAFF. The CDR3 region has the DNA TGTGCCAGTCGATTGGACACTGAAGCTTTCTTT.

This sequence joins TRBV28 and TRBJ2-5; 11 bases are shared with TRBD2. Trimming removed 5 bases from V and 2 bases from J; junction bases left unmatched: 4. Germline loops: CDR1 MDHEN, CDR2 SYDVKM. The CDR3 has 15 amino acids. The DNA of the CDR3 is TGTGCCAGCAGTCGGCTAGCGGGGGGACAAGAGACCCAGTACTTC. Encoded protein: CASSRLAGGQETQYF.

This clone was observed once. The chain employs TRBV9 and TRBJ1-6; D unresolved. Trimming shortened V by 2 bases and J by 10 bases, and 19 bases separated the two germline ends. This CDR3 region has 16 residues. From germline, CDR1 is SGDLS and CDR2 YYNGEE. CDR3 amino acids: CASSVFPDLERSPLHF. In nucleotides, the CDR3 is TGTGCCAGCAGCGTTTTTCCGGATTTGGAACGGTCACCCCTCCACTTT.

V and J are TRBV12-2 and TRBJ1-5. TRBV12-2 is assigned pseudogene status. This CDR3 region has 17 residues. CDR3 loop: CASRFPPGRELGQPQHF. The CDR3 DNA is TGTGCAAGTCGCTTCCCTCCAGGACGGGAGTTGGGTCAGCCCCAGCATTTT.

J is TRBJ2-5 and V is TRBV5-1; D assignment may be TRBD1 or TRBD2 (5 bases each). Germline lookup yields CDR1 SGHRS and CDR2 YFSETQ. The CDR3 covers 17 residues. V dropped 4 bases and J dropped 0 bases, with 19 bases sitting between them. The chain's CDR3 is CASSPIGQRGHQETQYF. The CDR3, as DNA: TGCGCCAGCAGCCCAATCGGCCAGAGGGGACACCAAGAGACCCAGTACTTC.

The chain combines TRBV24-1 with TRBJ2-1; D uncertain. CDR3 length: 11 residues. V lost 5 bases to trimming and J lost 9 bases, with 7 bases between them. The germline CDR1 and CDR2 sequences are KGHDR and SFDVKD. CDR3 in DNA: TGTGCCACCAGTGGGGCCCGTGAGCAGTTCTTC. Translated: CATSGAREQFF.